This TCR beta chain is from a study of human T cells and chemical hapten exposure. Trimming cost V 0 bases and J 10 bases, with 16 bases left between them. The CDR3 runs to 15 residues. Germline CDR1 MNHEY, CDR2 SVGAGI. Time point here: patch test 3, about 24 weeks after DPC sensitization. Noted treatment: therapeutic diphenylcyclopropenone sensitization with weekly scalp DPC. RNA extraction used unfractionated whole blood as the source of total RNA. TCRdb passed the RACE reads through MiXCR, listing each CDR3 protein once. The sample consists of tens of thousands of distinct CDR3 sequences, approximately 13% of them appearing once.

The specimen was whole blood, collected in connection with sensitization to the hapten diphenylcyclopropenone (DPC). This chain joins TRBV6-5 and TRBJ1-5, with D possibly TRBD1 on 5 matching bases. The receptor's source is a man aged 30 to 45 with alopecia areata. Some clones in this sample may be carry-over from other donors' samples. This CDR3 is CASSYSATVVLPQHF. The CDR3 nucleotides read TGTGCCAGCAGTTACTCTGCGACAGTAGTTCTTCCCCAGCATTTT.